The clone carrying this TCR beta chain was counted between two and nine times. Its antigen is undetermined. V lost 5 bases and J lost 7, with 9 bases in between. The germline V gene has CDR1 DFQATT and CDR2 SNEGSKA (reference sequence). The CDR3 totals 11 residues. This entry belongs to a study of T cells after yellow fever vaccination. Study observations and caveats: Post-booster repertoires again held most primary-vaccination clones (roughly 95% CD4, 85% to 90% CD8).

TCRdb called the 5' RACE reads again in MiXCR, with one record for every CDR3 protein. Among 610,000 or so distinct CDR3 sequences, roughly an eighth were seen once, and the ten largest hold 15%. The sequence derives from a man aged 30 to 39 who received the YFV17D yellow fever vaccine. The sample was PBMCs, taken on the day of the yellow fever booster vaccination. The chain has TRBV20-1 and TRBJ2-1; D perhaps matches TRBD2 (5 bases). The CDR3, as DNA: TGCAGTGCTGGGCGGGCAAATGAGCAGTTCTTC. Its protein is CSAGRANEQFF.